Listed here are 30 T cell receptor beta chains from one sample, sequenced in a study of tumor and adjacent non-tumor tissue in lung cancer. TCRbeta libraries were built with three rounds of nested PCR, modified from ARM-PCR. TCRdb called the multiplex PCR reads again in MiXCR, with one record for every CDR3 protein. The repertoire holds over 100,000 distinct CDR3 sequences, with around 75% as singletons. RNA was extracted from bulk tissue without any cell sorting. The sample taken for sequencing was lung tumor tissue. The receptor source for this set is a woman aged 55-69 years with non-small cell lung cancer.

Of note for this clonotype: This CDR3 is missing its conserved last phenylalanine or tryptophan, likely due to a read error. V is TRBV12-5 and J is TRBJ2-6, with 7 bases matching TRBD1. Germline V gene data show CDR1 as LGHNT and CDR2 as FRNRAP. V dropped 0 bases and J dropped 0; count of bases not matched to a gene: 11. This CDR3 is built from 20 residues. CDR3 in DNA: TGTGCTAGTGGTTTGGTTCAGGGGGTGCTACTCAGCTCTGGGGCCAACGTCCTGACTCTC. Translation gives CASGLVQGVLLSSGANVLTL.

Details on this clonotype: The junction and the germline gene differ at one end; a read error may be behind it. V and J are TRBV29-1 and TRBJ2-1, with 11 bases lining up with TRBD1. Germline V gene sequence: CDR1 SQVTM, CDR2 ANQGSEA. The CDR3 is 16 residues long. The CDR3, as DNA: TGCAGCCTTGAATGGGGTAGAGGACAGGGGGCAGGCGAGCAGTTCTTC. This codes for CSLEWGRGQGAGEQFF.

In its sample, this clonotype was seen once. The junction differs from germline at one of its ends, possibly a read error. The chain carries TRBV5-6 and TRBJ2-5; D is possibly TRBD2 (5 bases). The CDR3 runs 14 residues. Germline V gives CDR1 SGHDT, CDR2 YYEEEE. CDR3 loop: CASSKTGPWEIQYF. In DNA, the CDR3 is TGTGCCAGCAGCAAGACCGGGCCGTGGGAGATCCAGTACTTC.

On this clonotype: The junction and the germline gene differ at one end; a read error may be behind it. The CDR3 sequence: CASSLAGQGGSYDQYF. The CDR3 DNA reads as TGTGCCAGCAGCTTGGCGGGACAGGGAGGGTCCTACGACCAGTACTTC. The rearrangement links TRBV11-1 to TRBJ2-7; 9 positions agree with TRBD1. Germline CDR1 SGHAT, CDR2 FQDESV (reference sequence). This CDR3 has 16 residues.

In this sample, this clonotype turned up once. This clone may be a read error of a much larger clone one base away. This chain connects TRBV29-1 to TRBJ2-2; possible D gene TRBD1, 5 bases. The germline gives CDR1 SQVTM, CDR2 ANQGSEA. The CDR3 is 13 residues long. The CDR3 is CRVERGTGGELFF. CDR3 nucleotides: TGCAGAGTTGAAAGGGGAACAGGCGGGGAGCTGTTTTTT.

This clonotype occurred many times. This chain joins TRBV20-1 and TRBJ2-1; D might be TRBD2 (5 bases). Germline V CDR1 and CDR2: DFQATT, SNEGSKA (reference sequence). The CDR3 contains 15 residues. The V end was cut by 2 bases, the J end by 1 base, with 12 bases between. In DNA form, the CDR3 reads TGCAGTGCTAGAAGCGTAGAGCGGTCCTACAATGAGCAGTTCTTC. Translating gives CSARSVERSYNEQFF.

On this clonotype: The junction shows a germline mismatch at one end, possibly a read error. V gene TRBV5-4 combines with J gene TRBJ2-7, with D possibly matching TRBD2 (6 bases). The CDR3 covers 14 residues. CDR1 is SGHNT and CDR2 is YYREEE in the germline V gene (reference sequence). The CDR3 here is CASSLYWDSYGQYF. The CDR3 nucleotides read TGTGCCAGCAGCTTGTACTGGGACTCCTACGGGCAGTACTTC.

About this clonotype itself: At one boundary the junction diverges from the germline segment, which might be a read error. This rearrangement joins TRBV29-1 to TRBJ2-3; D remains unclear. The CDR3 totals 12 residues. The germline V gene has CDR1 SQVTM and CDR2 ANQGSEA. The CDR3 region is CSVPTTTYTQYF. CDR3 sequence (DNA): TGCAGCGTCCCCACGACCACATATACGCAGTATTTT.

Regarding this clonotype: The missing conserved phenylalanine or tryptophan at the end of this CDR3 makes a read error likely. The gene calls are TRBV4-1 and TRBJ2-1; 12 positions agree with TRBD2. CDR3 length equals 16 residues. From germline, CDR1 is MGHRA and CDR2 YSYEKL. Losses at the gene ends were 4 bases for V and 6 bases for J; bases not matched to a gene: 7. DNA of the CDR3: TGCGCCAGCAGCCGCCCAGCTAGCGGGGGGGCCAATGAGCAGTTCGTA. This gives the protein CASSRPASGGANEQFV.

V usage is TRBV15 and J usage is TRBJ2-7, with TRBD1 as a possible D gene (6 bases). The CDR3 length is 13 residues. The V end lost 11 bases, the J end lost 7 bases, and 21 bases lay between the germline ends. The germline V gene has CDR1 LNHNV and CDR2 YYDKDF (reference sequence). Here the CDR3 reads CAATLRQGTEQYF. The CDR3 region has the DNA TGTGCCGCCACACTGCGCCAGGGGACAGAGCAGTACTTC.

The sample holds a few counts of this clonotype. The J gene is TRBJ1-1, the V gene TRBV27, with TRBD1 as a possible D gene (6 bases). This CDR3 is 15 amino acids long. CDR1 is MNHEY and CDR2 is SMNVEV in the germline V gene (reference sequence). Trimming stripped 0 bases from V and 8 bases from J, with 16 bases between. CDR3 DNA: TGTGCCAGCAGTTTATCGGCCCTAACAGGGAAGGAAGCTTTCTTT. Translated: CASSLSALTGKEAFF.

The V gene is TRBV11-2, the J gene TRBJ1-2, with 9 nucleotides matching TRBD1. The J segment lost 3 bases and the V segment lost 9 bases, leaving 11 bases of the junction unmatched. The CDR3 length is 15 residues. Per germline, CDR1 SGHAT and CDR2 FQNNGV. The CDR3 region has the DNA TGTGCCAGGAGCCCGGACAGGGGAGCTGACTATGGCTACACCTTC. It is translated as CARSPDRGADYGYTF.

This clonotype turned up a few times. The CDR3 DNA follows: TGTGCTAGTGGCCCAACAGGGATTGGGGAGACCCAGTACTTC. It specifies CASGPTGIGETQYF. The chain recombines TRBV12-5 with TRBJ2-5; tentatively, D is TRBD1 (6 bases). V was shortened by 6 bases and J by 5 bases, with 16 bases between the two germline ends. The CDR3 is 14 residues long. Germline assignment: CDR1 LGHNT and CDR2 FRNRAP.

The V gene is TRBV19, the J gene TRBJ1-5; D remains unclear. This CDR3 has 14 amino acids. Germline V gene data show CDR1 as LNHDA and CDR2 as SQIVND (reference sequence). Trimming cost V 4 bases and J 2 bases, with 9 bases left between them. The CDR3 nucleotides are TGTGCCAGTAGTAGACTACAAGGCAATCAGCCCCAGCATTTT. Encoded protein: CASSRLQGNQPQHF.

Notes on this clonotype: A read error may explain this, as a much larger clone is one base away. V is TRBV20-1 and J is TRBJ2-7, with TRBD2 as a possible D gene (7 bases). Germline-derived CDR1 and CDR2 are DFQATT and SNEGSKA (reference sequence). The CDR3 runs to 15 residues. The CDR3 loop reads CSARPLQGGSYELYF. The CDR3 DNA reads TGCAGTGCTAGACCCCTACAGGGAGGGTCCTACGAGCTGTACTTC.

With respect to this clonotype: Since no conserved phenylalanine or tryptophan closes the CDR3, a read error is the likely cause. The DNA of the CDR3 is TGTGCCAGCATTTTAGATTCGGGGAGAGGCACTGAAGCTTTCTCT. As protein: CASILDSGRGTEAFS. This sequence joins TRBV11-3 and TRBJ1-1; D is uncertain. V was trimmed by 7 bases and J by 4 bases, leaving 19 bases between them. There are 15 residues in the CDR3. Germline V gives CDR1 SGHNT, CDR2 YENEEA.

As concerns this clonotype: A clone one base away is much larger, so this may be a read error. The rearrangement joins TRBV29-1 to TRBJ1-2, with D possibly being TRBD1 (5 bases). V shed 4 bases and J shed 8 bases, with 17 bases lying between them. Germline V gene data show CDR1 as SQVTM and CDR2 as ANQGSEA. The CDR3 length is 13 residues. The CDR3 bases are TGCAGCGTTGTTAAGGGACGCGGAGAAGGCTACACCTTC. Its protein product is CSVVKGRGEGYTF.

About this clonotype: A junction boundary mismatches the germline segment, possibly from a read error. The chain couples TRBV11-3 to TRBJ2-7; a possible D gene is TRBD1 (5 bases). Germline values: CDR1 SGHNT, CDR2 YENEEA. CDR3 size: 14 residues. As DNA, the CDR3 is TGTCTCAGCAGCTTAGATAGGGGAACCTACGAGCATTACTTC. It yields the protein CLSSLDRGTYEHYF.

Comments on this clonotype: A much larger clone lies a single base off, so this may be a read error. The CDR3 does not end in the conserved phenylalanine or tryptophan, so this is likely a read error. The chain uses TRBV14 and TRBJ2-2; D unclear. The V end was cut by 3 bases, the J end by 0 bases, with 5 bases between. The V gene's germline CDR1 is SGHDN and CDR2 FVKESK. The CDR3 loop spans 14 amino acids. CDR3 nucleotides: TGTGCCAGCAGCCAGACCCCGAACACCGGGGAGCTGTTTTAT. It yields the protein CASSQTPNTGELFY.

Note on this clonotype: A read error may produce the germline difference seen at one junction end. The rearrangement joins TRBV28 to TRBJ1-1; D gene uncertain. The CDR3 loop spans 13 amino acids. Germline assignment: CDR1 MDHEN and CDR2 SYDVKM. The CDR3 spells CASSSSYRTEALF. CDR3 in DNA: TGTGCCAGCAGTTCGTCGTACAGAACTGAAGCTCTCTTT.

This clonotype was counted once. Germline is not matched at one junction end, which may reflect a read error. The J gene is TRBJ2-7, the V gene TRBV28; D perhaps matches TRBD1 (5 bases). The CDR3 is 14 amino acids. Germline CDR1 and CDR2: MDHEN and SYDVKM. CDR3 amino acids: CASSFFQGNYEPYF. For the CDR3, the DNA is TGTGCCAGCAGTTTTTTTCAGGGTAACTACGAGCCGTACTTC.

Worth noting for this clonotype: Sequence at one end of the junction differs from germline and may be a read error. The chain employs TRBV4-2 and TRBJ2-1; TRBD2 aligns across 9 bases. CDR1 LGHNA and CDR2 YNFKEQ come from the germline V gene. The CDR3 is 15 residues long. The CDR3 DNA sequence: TGTGCCAGCAGTCAAGGTGGGACTAGCCGAGTTGTGCAGTTCTTC. It specifies CASSQGGTSRVVQFF.

About this clonotype: It is likely a read error, because the conserved phenylalanine at the end of the CDR3 is missing. The chain combines TRBV4-3 with TRBJ2-1; TRBD1 aligns across 7 bases. The CDR3 consists of 16 residues. In germline, CDR1 is LGHNA, CDR2 YSLEER. CDR3 sequence reads: CASSQEQGFYYIEQFL. The DNA for the CDR3 is TGCGCCAGCAGCCAAGAACAGGGGTTTTACTACATTGAGCAGTTCTTA.

The rearrangement uses TRBV29-1 and TRBJ1-2; TRBD1 is a possible D gene (5 bases). Germline V gives CDR1 SQVTM, CDR2 ANQGSEA. The CDR3 is 15 amino acids. V lost 5 bases to trimming and J lost 5 bases, with 21 bases between them. The CDR3 is CSVHTLGTGRYGYTF. The CDR3 DNA follows: TGCAGCGTTCACACCCTCGGGACGGGGCGATATGGCTACACCTTC.

As for this clonotype: The junction departs from the called germline gene at one end, perhaps through a read error. The V gene is TRBV11-2, the J gene TRBJ2-3; no reliable D call. Germline V gene data show CDR1 as SGHAT and CDR2 as FQNNGV. This CDR3 is built from 11 residues. The CDR3 loop is CASSLTVTRYF. Written as DNA, the CDR3 is TGTGCCAGCAGCTTAACGGTTACGCGGTATTTT.

The chain uses TRBV4-3 and TRBJ2-6; D possibly corresponds to TRBD2 (6 bases). Per the germline V gene, CDR1 is LGHNA and CDR2 is YSLEER. V lost 5 bases and J lost 2, with 16 bases in between. The CDR3 covers 17 residues. This CDR3 is CASSRHKAGTGANVLTF. The CDR3, as DNA: TGCGCCAGCAGCAGACATAAAGCGGGCACTGGGGCCAACGTCCTGACTTTC.

The rearrangement uses TRBV18 and TRBJ2-7; D is perhaps TRBD1 (5 bases). Germline-derived CDR1 and CDR2 are KGHSH and LQKENI. The CDR3 spans 15 residues. V lost 6 bases and J 0 bases, leaving 15 bases between the germline ends. CDR3 sequence: CASSTTQGSSYEQYF. The CDR3 DNA follows: TGTGCCAGCTCCACAACCCAGGGATCCTCCTACGAGCAGTACTTC.

The chain recombines TRBV6-5 with TRBJ2-6; D might be TRBD2 (6 bases). Per germline, CDR1 MNHEY and CDR2 SVGAGI. The CDR3 extends over 16 amino acids. This CDR3 is CDRSRQGGGGANVLTF. The CDR3 bases are TGTGACAGAAGTCGACAAGGAGGAGGGGGGGCCAACGTCCTGACTTTC.

The V and J genes are TRBV5-4 and TRBJ2-5; D might be TRBD2 (6 bases). V lost 0 bases, J lost 5 bases, and 14 bases lay in between. The length of the CDR3 is 15 residues. Germline V gene data show CDR1 as SGHNT and CDR2 as YYREEE (reference sequence). Here the CDR3 reads CASSLAAGQYETQYF. The CDR3, as DNA: TGTGCCAGCAGCTTGGCGGCGGGGCAGTATGAGACCCAGTACTTC.

Comments on this clonotype: An end of the junction differs from the germline gene, which may be a read error. The V gene is TRBV11-3, the J gene TRBJ2-1; weak D call: TRBD2 (6 bases). This CDR3 region has 17 residues. Germline values: CDR1 SGHNT, CDR2 YENEEA. This CDR3 reads CASSIELTSESHIEQFF. The CDR3 DNA reads as TGTGCCAGCAGCATAGAGTTGACTAGTGAGAGCCACATTGAGCAGTTCTTC.